Presented here are 28 T cell receptor beta chains from one specimen sequenced in a study of regulatory T cells in long-lasting Graves disease. Relying on iRepertoire HTBI primers and Arm-PCR of CDR3 regions, the team built TCR beta libraries. MiXCR, applied by TCRdb to the multiplex PCR reads, yields one record per CDR3 protein. Among under 800,000 distinct CDR3 sequences listed, 16% were seen once. Time point specified: newly diagnosed GD, antithyroid drugs for less than 3 months. PBMC RNA served as the TCR library source. The data were also submitted as part of a second study, on T cells in Graves' hyperthyroidism and ophthalmopathy.

Sequences were derived from peripheral blood mononuclear cells (PBMCs), sampled at new diagnosis, from a patient treated with antithyroid drugs. These receptors were obtained from a woman aged 30 to 39 with Graves disease.

This clonotype appeared a few times. The gene calls are TRBV7-6 and TRBJ1-1; the D is unclear. The germline V gene encodes CDR1 SGHVS and CDR2 FNYEAQ. The CDR3 contains 13 residues. V was shortened by 4 bases and J by 5 bases, with 11 bases between the two germline ends. The CDR3 DNA reads as TGTGCCAGCAGCTCTCATACACAGACTGAAGCTTTCTTT. This gives the protein CASSSHTQTEAFF.

This clonotype was seen many times. The chain recombines TRBV28 with TRBJ2-7; D is undetermined. Germline V gives CDR1 MDHEN, CDR2 SYDVKM. The CDR3 sequence is 12 residues long. V was cut by 2 bases and J by 2 bases, with 4 bases left in between. CDR3 nucleotides: TGTGCCAGCAGTTTACCTGCCTACGAGCAGTACTTC. Its protein is CASSLPAYEQYF.

This clonotype came up many times. The V and J genes are TRBV28 and TRBJ2-2; D is unresolved. The V end was cut by 6 bases, the J end by 5 bases, with 7 bases between. The germline gives CDR1 MDHEN, CDR2 SYDVKM. CDR3 size: 12 residues. The CDR3 is CASRQWTGELFF. The DNA of the CDR3 is TGTGCCAGCAGGCAATGGACCGGGGAGCTGTTTTTT.

With respect to this clonotype: A single base separates this from a much larger clone, so it may be a read error. The CDR3 DNA sequence: TGCGCCAGCAGCCCTTTGGGGGGAGGCCCCCCAACCGAGCAGTACTTC. Protein: CASSPLGGGPPTEQYF. V and J are TRBV5-1 and TRBJ2-7; D is possibly TRBD2 (6 bases). In germline, CDR1 is SGHRS, CDR2 YFSETQ. V dropped 4 bases and J dropped 6 bases, with 23 bases sitting between them. The CDR3 extends over 16 amino acids.

This clonotype has at least ten counts. V and J are TRBV2 and TRBJ2-7, with TRBD1 as a possible D gene (6 bases). CDR3 length equals 13 residues. The germline CDR1 and CDR2 sequences are SNHLY and FYNNEI. V lost 8 bases and J 5 bases, leaving 16 bases between the germline ends. As DNA, the CDR3 is TGTGCCAGCGCATTATGGGGGCTGAACGAGCAGTACTTC. Translation gives CASALWGLNEQYF.

This clonotype has more than one count but fewer than ten. The V call is TRBV28, the J call TRBJ2-3; 14 bases are a match to TRBD2. Trimming at V came to 3 bases and at J to 7 bases, leaving 6 bases not matched to a gene. Looked up from germline, CDR1 is MDHEN and CDR2 is SYDVKM. CDR3 length equals 16 residues. CDR3 nucleotides: TGTGCCAGCAGTTTGCGGACTAGCGGGAGGTCCTATACGCAGTATTTT. This sequence encodes CASSLRTSGRSYTQYF.

This clonotype occurred many times. The V and J genes are TRBV7-8 and TRBJ2-7; D is possibly TRBD2 (5 bases). Trimming took off 3 bases at V and 1 base at J, with 19 bases between the two ends. The CDR3 is 17 residues long. CDR1 is SGHVS and CDR2 is FQNEAQ in the germline V gene. The CDR3 nucleotides are TGTGCCAGCAGCTTCCCTTTTTCCGGGATAAGTTCCTACGAGCAGTACTTC. Protein: CASSFPFSGISSYEQYF. Drawing the rest from reference TRBV7-8 and TRBJ2-7, the complete variable domain is GAGVSQSPRYKVAKRGQDVALRCDPISGHVSLFWYQQALGQGPEFLTYFQNEAQLDKSGLPSDRFFAERPEGSVSTLKIQRTQQEDSAVYLCASSFPFSGISSYEQYFGPGTRLTVT.

The sample holds many counts of this clonotype. The V call is TRBV6-1, the J call TRBJ2-5; D is undetermined. There are 15 residues in the CDR3. Per germline, CDR1 MNHNS and CDR2 SASEGT. Trimming removed 1 base at V and 5 bases at J, with 14 bases between. For the CDR3, the DNA is TGTGCCAGCAGTGAAGGTGGGAACCTTCGGGAGACCCAGTACTTC. As protein: CASSEGGNLRETQYF.

This clonotype was found a few times. V usage is TRBV29-1 and J usage is TRBJ2-1; D is ambiguous. The CDR3 has 12 amino acids. The V gene's germline CDR1 is SQVTM and CDR2 ANQGSEA. The V gene lost 0 bases and the J gene lost 6 bases, with 6 bases spanning the gap. The CDR3 spells CSVEDYLNEQFF. DNA of the CDR3: TGCAGCGTTGAAGACTATCTCAATGAGCAGTTCTTC.

This clonotype has at least ten counts. The gene calls are TRBV27 and TRBJ1-4; D not resolved. CDR1 is MNHEY, CDR2 SMNVEV, per germline (reference sequence). V lost 2 bases to trimming and J lost 8 bases, with 9 bases between them. The CDR3 has 13 residues. CDR3 protein: CASSLGSWEKLFF. Here the CDR3 DNA reads TGTGCCAGCAGTTTAGGCAGCTGGGAAAAACTGTTTTTT.

This clonotype was seen many times. CDR3 protein: CASSIEGQGPYEQYF. Here the CDR3 DNA reads TGTGCCAGTAGTATAGAGGGACAGGGTCCCTACGAGCAGTACTTC. The chain carries TRBV19 and TRBJ2-7; TRBD1 matches 9 bases. Germline CDR1 and CDR2: LNHDA and SQIVND (reference sequence). Trimming removed 0 bases from V and 2 bases from J; junction bases left unmatched: 2. The CDR3 loop spans 15 amino acids.

The genes are TRBV6-2 or TRBV6-3 and TRBJ2-7; D gene uncertain. The germline CDR1 and CDR2 sequences are MNHEY and SVGEGT. Trimming removed 0 bases at V and 5 bases at J, with 20 bases between. The CDR3 length is 17 residues. Here the CDR3 reads CASSYSNRPVDPHEQYF. The CDR3 DNA reads TGTGCCAGCAGTTACTCGAACCGGCCGGTCGATCCCCACGAGCAGTACTTC.

This clonotype was counted a few times. The chain employs TRBV7-9 and TRBJ1-3; 7 positions agree with TRBD1. The CDR3 consists of 16 residues. Trimming removed 4 bases from V and 2 bases from J; junction bases left unmatched: 8. Germline V gene lookup returns CDR1 SEHNR and CDR2 FQNEAQ (reference sequence). CDR3 nucleotide sequence: TGTGCCAGCAGCTCACTAACCACAGGGGCTGGAAACACCATATATTTT. This encodes CASSSLTTGAGNTIYF.

The chain carries TRBV5-4 and TRBJ2-7; D remains ambiguous. Germline V CDR1 and CDR2: SGHNT, YYREEE (reference sequence). The CDR3 covers 13 residues. The germline V and J ends were trimmed by 5 bases and 1 base, with 10 bases remaining between them. Written as DNA, the CDR3 is TGTGCCAGCAGTCCCCGCACATCCTACGAGCAGTACTTC. Its translation is CASSPRTSYEQYF.

This clonotype was counted many times. The rearrangement joins TRBV12-3 or TRBV12-4 to TRBJ1-2; D remains ambiguous. V was shortened by 10 bases and J by 3 bases, with 9 bases between the two germline ends. The length of the CDR3 is 11 residues. The CDR3 coding sequence is TGTGCCACGGGAGGTTACTATGGCTACACCTTC. Amino acid sequence: CATGGYYGYTF.

The chain uses TRBV30 and TRBJ1-2; no reliable D call. The CDR3 is 12 amino acids. CDR1 GTSNPN and CDR2 SVGIG come from the germline V gene (reference sequence). Trimming pared 2 bases from V and 4 bases from J, leaving 8 bases between. The chain's CDR3 is CAWSLLTYGYTF. For the CDR3, the DNA is TGTGCCTGGAGTCTCCTAACCTATGGCTACACCTTC. The variable domain in full, with the rest retrieved from reference TRBV30 and TRBJ1-2, is SQTIHQWPATLVQPVGSPLSLECTVEGTSNPNLYWYRQAAGRGLQLLFYSVGIGQISSEVPQNLSASRPQDRQFILSSKKLLLSDSGFYLCAWSLLTYGYTFGSGTRLTVV.

This CDR3 reads CASSFGGSGNEQYF. CDR3 coding DNA: TGTGCCAGCAGCTTCGGTGGTAGCGGGAACGAGCAGTACTTC. The gene calls are TRBV7-2 and TRBJ2-7; 8 bases are shared with TRBD2. The junction had 6 bases not matched to a gene; V was cut back by 3 bases and J by 5 bases. The germline gives CDR1 SGHTA, CDR2 FQGNSA. The CDR3 runs to 14 residues. The whole variable domain, remainder taken from reference TRBV7-2 and TRBJ2-7, is GAGVSQSPSNKVTEKGKDVELRCDPISGHTALYWYRQSLGQGLEFLIYFQGNSAPDKSGLPSDRFSAERTGGSVSTLTIQRTQQEDSAVYLCASSFGGSGNEQYFGPGTRLTVT.

This clonotype was recorded at least ten times. This chain connects TRBV7-2 to TRBJ1-1; a possible D gene is TRBD1 (5 bases). Germline V gene data show CDR1 as SGHTA and CDR2 as FQGNSA. Trimming pared 0 bases from V and 0 bases from J, leaving 5 bases between. The CDR3 runs to 14 residues. The CDR3 DNA reads as TGTGCCAGCAGCTTAGCAGGGGTGAACACTGAAGCTTTCTTT. This translates into CASSLAGVNTEAFF.

This chain connects TRBV27 to TRBJ2-7, with 8 bases that match TRBD1. Trimming at V came to 2 bases and at J to 2 bases, leaving 26 bases not matched to a gene. In germline, CDR1 is MNHEY, CDR2 SMNVEV (reference sequence). CDR3 length: 22 residues. The chain's CDR3 is CASSLLIRGLRLPKSSPYEQYF. DNA of the CDR3: TGTGCCAGCAGTTTACTGATCAGGGGGCTGCGTCTACCAAAAAGTAGCCCCTACGAGCAGTACTTC.

The rearrangement joins TRBV18 to TRBJ2-7; 7 bases map to TRBD1. Trimming at V came to 3 bases and at J to 6 bases, leaving 11 bases not matched to a gene. The CDR3 spans 15 residues. The germline V gene has CDR1 KGHSH and CDR2 LQKENI. DNA for the CDR3: TGTGCCAGCTCACCCGTCCCGGGACAGTTAGCCGAGCAGTACTTC. This translates into CASSPVPGQLAEQYF.

The chain links TRBV14 to TRBJ2-1, with D maybe TRBD2 (7 bases). Trimming cost V 4 bases and J 4 bases, with 14 bases left between them. The CDR3 spans 15 residues. Germline V gives CDR1 SGHDN, CDR2 FVKESK. The CDR3, as DNA: TGTGCCAGCAGCCTTATAGGGGGGGCTTACAATGAGCAGTTCTTC. Encoded protein: CASSLIGGAYNEQFF.

At least ten counts were recorded for this clonotype. This chain links TRBV27 with TRBJ2-1; D could derive from TRBD1 or TRBD2 (5 bases each). The CDR3 is 14 amino acids. Germline V lookup: CDR1 MNHEY, CDR2 SMNVEV (reference sequence). Trimming pared 3 bases from V and 3 bases from J, leaving 9 bases between. The CDR3 sequence is CASSLPGHYNEQFF. CDR3 DNA sequence: TGTGCCAGCAGTTTGCCGGGGCACTACAATGAGCAGTTCTTC.

The table lists this clonotype with a few counts. This chain links TRBV20-1 with TRBJ2-5, with a possible D match to TRBD2 (6 bases). CDR3 size: 16 residues. Germline lookup yields CDR1 DFQATT and CDR2 SNEGSKA (reference sequence). V lost 6 bases to trimming and J lost 2 bases, with 22 bases between them. This chain's CDR3 is CSAGGAFSGVQETQYF. The CDR3 region has the DNA TGCAGTGCCGGCGGGGCCTTTAGCGGAGTTCAAGAGACCCAGTACTTC.

This clonotype was found a few times. This chain joins TRBV20-1 and TRBJ2-5; D perhaps matches TRBD1 (5 bases). The V end was cut by 4 bases, the J end by 0 bases, with 6 bases between. The CDR3 extends over 12 amino acids. Germline CDR1 DFQATT, CDR2 SNEGSKA (reference sequence). The chain's CDR3 is CSATGYQETQYF. DNA of the CDR3: TGCAGTGCTACAGGGTACCAAGAGACCCAGTACTTC.

The V call is TRBV4-2, the J call TRBJ2-3; no clear D. The end of the DNA fits TRBJ2-5 better, so the J call may be wrong. CDR1 and CDR2 (germline): LGHNA, YNFKEQ. This CDR3 has 14 residues. The CDR3 sequence: CASSQGSVGETQYF. As DNA, the CDR3 is TGTGCCAGCAGCCAAGGGTCGGTGGGGGAGACCCAGTACTTC.

This clonotype was seen repeatedly, ten times or more. This chain uses TRBV28 with TRBJ1-2; no clear D. CDR3 length: 15 amino acids. V was clipped by 3 bases and J by 6 bases, with 17 bases between them. CDR1 MDHEN and CDR2 SYDVKM come from the germline V gene. The CDR3 DNA is TGTGCCAGCAGTTTTCCAACAGCGAGAAAGGATGGCTACACCTTC. Protein: CASSFPTARKDGYTF.

This clonotype was counted only a few times. This rearrangement joins TRBV5-1 to TRBJ2-7; a weak D match, TRBD2 (5 bases). The CDR3 has 16 residues. Germline V gene sequence: CDR1 SGHRS, CDR2 YFSETQ. Trimming removed 6 bases at V and 3 bases at J, with 22 bases between. CDR3 bases: TGCGCCAGCAATCCGGAGGCCGCCGAACTATACTACGAGCAGTACTTC. Translated, it gives CASNPEAAELYYEQYF.

This clonotype appeared many times. The V gene is TRBV29-1, the J gene TRBJ2-7, with a tentative D call TRBD1 (6 bases). The V and J ends lost 7 bases and 5 bases respectively, with 15 bases between them. In germline, CDR1 is SQVTM, CDR2 ANQGSEA. The CDR3 loop spans 12 amino acids. CDR3 in DNA: TGCAGCGGGATAGACAGGCTACACGAGCAGTACTTC. It yields the protein CSGIDRLHEQYF.